The 28 T cell receptor beta chains below all came from one sample that was sequenced in a study of blood T cell repertoires in COVID-19. Sequencing used immunoSEQ multiplex PCR; TCRdb keeps in-frame clones, though not all of them. This sample yields around 190,000 clones, of which about 87% are seen a single time; approximately 10% belongs to the top ten. Sequenced: PBMCs or T cells enriched from blood (not recorded which). The receptors shown here come from a man between 18 and 29 years old with acute COVID-19.

The chain joins TRBV30 to TRBJ2-7, with a tentative D call TRBD2 (6 bases). This CDR3 is 12 amino acids long. Germline V CDR1 and CDR2: GTSNPN, SVGIG (reference sequence). The germline V and J ends were trimmed by 5 bases and 7 bases, with 15 bases remaining between them. The CDR3 is CAWGMVRGEQYF. The DNA for the CDR3 is TGTGCCTGGGGCATGGTCCGGGGGGAGCAGTACTTC.

This chain links TRBV6-5 with TRBJ2-7; possible D gene TRBD1, 6 bases. CDR3 length equals 14 residues. CDR1 and CDR2 from the germline V gene are MNHEY and SVGAGI. Trimming left V 3 bases short and J 2 bases short, with 11 bases between. The chain's CDR3 is CASSYTGLAYEQYF. The CDR3 DNA follows: TGTGCCAGCAGTTATACAGGGTTAGCCTACGAGCAGTACTTC.

The J gene is TRBJ2-1, the V gene TRBV21-1; the table gives TRBD2 as D, unverified against the DNA. TRBV21-1 is deemed a pseudogene. The CDR3 runs to 17 residues. In DNA form, the CDR3 reads TGTGCCAGCAGCAAAGTGGGGAGGGTAGCCTTATACAATGAGCAGTTCTTC. Translation: CASSKVGRVALYNEQFF.

This clone was observed a handful of times. The gene calls are TRBV19 and TRBJ2-7; possible D gene TRBD2, 6 bases. In germline, CDR1 is LNHDA, CDR2 SQIVND (reference sequence). The CDR3 has 13 amino acids. V lost 1 base and J lost 5, with 9 bases in between. Written as DNA, the CDR3 is TGTGCCAGTAGTATAGTCGGGGAGGACGAGCAGTACTTC. This codes for CASSIVGEDEQYF.

The V and J genes are TRBV5-4 and TRBJ2-7, with 9 positions matching TRBD1. CDR1 and CDR2 from the germline V gene are SGHNT and YYREEE (reference sequence). The CDR3 length is 14 residues. The J segment lost 4 bases and the V segment lost 0 bases, leaving 2 bases of the junction unmatched. The CDR3, as DNA: TGTGCCAGCAGCTTGGACAGGGGGCGTTACGAGCAGTACTTC. It translates to CASSLDRGRYEQYF.

This chain links TRBV18 with TRBJ1-2; D is possibly TRBD1 (5 bases). Trimming cost V 0 bases and J 0 bases, with 5 bases left between them. Germline values: CDR1 KGHSH, CDR2 LQKENI. The CDR3 runs 14 residues. CDR3 amino acids: CASSPPGANYGYTF. For the CDR3, the DNA is TGTGCCAGCTCACCACCAGGGGCTAACTATGGCTACACCTTC.

This clone is a singleton in its sample. The CDR3 here is CASSIDWRTEAFF. The CDR3 region has the DNA TGTGCCAGCAGCATCGATTGGAGAACTGAAGCTTTCTTT. The chain couples TRBV11-2 to TRBJ1-1; D unclear. CDR1 and CDR2 from the germline V gene are SGHAT and FQNNGV. V was trimmed by 5 bases and J by 5 bases, leaving 12 bases between them. The CDR3 is made up of 13 amino acids. The whole variable domain, remainder taken from reference TRBV11-2 and TRBJ1-1, is EAGVAQSPRYKIIEKRQSVAFWCNPISGHATLYWYQQILGQGPKLLIQFQNNGVVDDSQLPKDRFSAERLKGVDSTLKIQPAKLEDSAVYLCASSIDWRTEAFFGQGTRLTVV.

The chain is built from TRBV14 and TRBJ2-7; 12 positions agree with TRBD2. The trim removed 3 bases at V and 2 bases at J, leaving 8 bases unmatched. Germline V gene data show CDR1 as SGHDN and CDR2 as FVKESK. The CDR3 is 17 amino acids. The CDR3 loop reads CASSHETSGSLPYEQYF. The CDR3 DNA sequence: TGTGCCAGCAGCCATGAGACTAGCGGGAGCCTCCCCTACGAGCAGTACTTC.

This clone occurred a few times. This sequence joins TRBV4-1 and TRBJ1-1; D is possibly TRBD1 (6 bases). V was pared by 0 bases and J by 0 bases, with 11 bases between. The CDR3 runs 16 residues. Germline CDR1 and CDR2: MGHRA and YSYEKL. CDR3 amino acids: CASSQDPGALNTEAFF. CDR3 nucleotides: TGCGCCAGCAGCCAAGATCCAGGGGCCTTGAACACTGAAGCTTTCTTT.

This clone was counted once. The chain links TRBV5-8 to TRBJ1-1, with 11 bases matching TRBD1. Per germline, CDR1 SGHTS and CDR2 YDEGEE. V shed 5 bases and J 3 bases; nucleotides not matched to a gene: 0. The CDR3 covers 13 residues. This chain's CDR3 is CASRGQGDTEAFF. CDR3 in DNA: TGTGCCAGCAGGGGACAGGGGGACACTGAAGCTTTCTTT.

This rearrangement joins TRBV5-1 to TRBJ1-3, with D perhaps TRBD1 (5 bases). Trimming left V 1 base short and J 4 bases short, with 9 bases between. This CDR3 is built from 14 residues. Germline V gene data show CDR1 as SGHRS and CDR2 as YFSETQ. For the CDR3, the DNA is TGCGCCAGCAGCTTGATGACAGAAGGAAACACCATATATTTT. This sequence encodes CASSLMTEGNTIYF.

In this sample, this clone turned up a few times. V gene TRBV27 combines with J gene TRBJ2-7; 7 nucleotides match TRBD2. Germline lookup yields CDR1 MNHEY and CDR2 SMNVEV (reference sequence). The CDR3 spans 13 residues. V dropped 7 bases and J dropped 4; count of bases not matched to a gene: 7. The CDR3 DNA reads as TGTGCCAGCATGATCACGGGAGGTTACGAGCAGTACTTC. It translates to CASMITGGYEQYF.

The rearrangement joins TRBV2 to TRBJ1-2; TRBD1 is a possible D gene (6 bases). The CDR3 consists of 14 residues. Trimming cost V 6 bases and J 4 bases, with 15 bases left between them. The V gene's germline CDR1 is SNHLY and CDR2 FYNNEI. The CDR3 DNA reads as TGTGCCAGCAGGGAGGACAGTTTTTCCTATGGCTACACCTTC. It is translated as CASREDSFSYGYTF.

This clone was detected once. The chain has TRBV5-8 and TRBJ2-7, with 10 bases identical to TRBD1. The CDR3 totals 14 residues. Germline assignment: CDR1 SGHTS and CDR2 YDEGEE. The ends lost 0 bases at V and 3 bases at J; junction bases unmatched: 0. This chain's CDR3 is CASSLGTGGYEQYF. CDR3 in DNA: TGTGCCAGCAGCTTGGGGACAGGGGGCTACGAGCAGTACTTC.

This clone was recorded only once. This sequence joins TRBV27 and TRBJ1-4; D possibly corresponds to TRBD1 (5 bases). Trimming removed 5 bases from V and 10 bases from J, with 17 bases in between. Germline CDR1 is MNHEY and CDR2 is SMNVEV (reference sequence). This CDR3 is 14 amino acids long. CDR3 in amino acids: CASSPGLGVGKLFF. In DNA, the CDR3 is TGTGCCAGCAGTCCGGGACTGGGAGTTGGAAAACTGTTTTTT.

The chain combines TRBV30 with TRBJ2-7; D remains ambiguous. V gave up 5 bases and J gave up 2 bases, with 4 bases separating them. The germline V gene has CDR1 GTSNPN and CDR2 SVGIG (reference sequence). The CDR3 runs 10 residues. CDR3 bases: TGTGCCTGGGGCACCTACGAGCAGTACTTC. It yields the protein CAWGTYEQYF. The entire variable domain, with the rest obtained from reference TRBV30 and TRBJ2-7, is as follows: SQTIHQWPATLVQPVGSPLSLECTVEGTSNPNLYWYRQAAGRGLQLLFYSVGIGQISSEVPQNLSASRPQDRQFILSSKKLLLSDSGFYLCAWGTYEQYFGPGTRLTVT.

This chain uses TRBV20-1 with TRBJ2-3, with 7 bases matching TRBD2. The CDR3 sequence is 14 residues long. The V gene's germline CDR1 is DFQATT and CDR2 SNEGSKA (reference sequence). With 3 bases clipped from V and 2 bases from J, the junction kept 5 bases outside the gene matches. CDR3 bases: TGCAGTGCTAGTGGTGGGAGGGCCACAGATACGCAGTATTTT. Amino acids: CSASGGRATDTQYF.

V gene TRBV7-6 combines with J gene TRBJ2-1; the match to TRBD2 covers 7 bases. V shed 1 base and J 8 bases; nucleotides not matched to a gene: 8. Germline V gene data show CDR1 as SGHVS and CDR2 as FNYEAQ. The CDR3 loop spans 15 amino acids. The CDR3 loop is CASSLEAGVVYEQFF. The CDR3 DNA sequence: TGTGCCAGCAGCTTAGAGGCGGGAGTGGTATATGAGCAGTTCTTC. Variable domain in full (rest from reference TRBV7-6 and TRBJ2-1): GAGVSQSPRYKVTKRGQDVALRCDPISGHVSLYWYRQALGQGPEFLTYFNYEAQQDKSGLPNDRFSAERPEGSISTLTIQRTEQRDSAMYRCASSLEAGVVYEQFFGPGTRLTVL.

This clone occurred once. The gene calls are TRBV2 and TRBJ2-2, with 10 bases matching TRBD2. This CDR3 has 17 residues. Germline V gene lookup returns CDR1 SNHLY and CDR2 FYNNEI. V trimming: 8 bases; J trimming: 4 bases; junction bases outside the gene matches: 13. The CDR3 coding sequence is TGTGCCAGCGGAGAAGCGGGAGGGGGAATCGGCACCGGGGAGCTGTTTTTT. Residues: CASGEAGGGIGTGELFF.

V is TRBV28 and J is TRBJ2-5; D perhaps matches TRBD2 (6 bases). V dropped 6 bases and J dropped 5 bases, with 22 bases sitting between them. Germline V CDR1 and CDR2: MDHEN, SYDVKM. This CDR3 spans 16 amino acids. The CDR3 nucleotides are TGTGCCAGCAGGCCCCCCGGGGCGGGACCAATGGAGACCCAGTACTTC. Protein: CASRPPGAGPMETQYF. Combining the CDR3 with reference TRBV28 and TRBJ2-5 gives the whole variable domain DVKVTQSSRYLVKRTGEKVFLECVQDMDHENMFWYRQDPGLGLRLIYFSYDVKMKEKGDIPEGYSVSREKKERFSLILESASTNQTSMYLCASRPPGAGPMETQYFGPGTRLLVL.

The chain combines TRBV6-5 with TRBJ2-1, with 13 nucleotides matching TRBD2. Germline V gives CDR1 MNHEY, CDR2 SVGAGI. This CDR3 contains 15 residues. Unmatched junction bases numbered 7, after V lost 7 bases and J lost 7 bases. This chain's CDR3 is CASILAGGPGNEQFF. In DNA form, the CDR3 reads TGTGCCAGCATACTAGCGGGAGGGCCCGGGAATGAGCAGTTCTTC.

The chain combines TRBV30 with TRBJ1-1; tentative D call: TRBD1 (5 bases). CDR1 and CDR2 from the germline V gene are GTSNPN and SVGIG (reference sequence). This CDR3 comprises 13 residues. Trimming removed 2 bases from V and 4 bases from J, with 11 bases in between. The CDR3 spells CAWSPQTVTEAFF. CDR3 bases: TGTGCCTGGAGTCCACAGACAGTCACTGAAGCTTTCTTT.

The chain employs TRBV5-6 and TRBJ2-7, with unresolved D. Germline V gene data show CDR1 as SGHDT and CDR2 as YYEEEE. V lost 1 base to trimming and J lost 6 bases, with 14 bases between them. CDR3 length equals 14 residues. The CDR3 DNA sequence: TGTGCCAGCAGCTTGTTCAAAGCTCCTCGCGAGCAGTACTTC. It specifies CASSLFKAPREQYF.

V and J are TRBV5-4 and TRBJ2-2; 8 bases agree with TRBD1. The CDR3 length is 20 residues. CDR1 and CDR2 from the germline V gene are SGHNT and YYREEE (reference sequence). J lost 6 bases, V lost 3 bases, and 22 bases had no gene match. The CDR3 region is CASSSIFGTGRGVSPGELFF. CDR3 nucleotides: TGTGCCAGCAGCTCAATTTTCGGGACAGGTAGAGGAGTCTCACCCGGGGAGCTGTTTTTT. The entire variable domain, with the rest obtained from reference TRBV5-4 and TRBJ2-2, is as follows: ETGVTQSPTHLIKTRGQQVTLRCSSQSGHNTVSWYQQALGQGPQFIFQYYREEENGRGNFPPRFSGLQFPNYSSELNVNALELDDSALYLCASSSIFGTGRGVSPGELFFGEGSRLTVL.

This chain joins TRBV29-1 and TRBJ1-2, with D unclear. CDR1 SQVTM and CDR2 ANQGSEA come from the germline V gene. Trimming stripped 2 bases from V and 4 bases from J, with 20 bases between. The CDR3 length is 16 residues. For the CDR3, the DNA is TGCAGCGTTGAATGGTCTTGGACGCCGGCGGGCTATGGCTACACCTTC. It yields the protein CSVEWSWTPAGYGYTF.

The count of this clone is one. The chain employs TRBV5-1 and TRBJ2-1; 11 bases are a match to TRBD2. The CDR3 covers 15 residues. V dropped 1 base and J dropped 6; count of bases not matched to a gene: 3. The germline CDR1 and CDR2 sequences are SGHRS and YFSETQ. The CDR3 reads CASSLNLAGGNEQFF. CDR3 sequence (DNA): TGCGCCAGCAGCTTGAACCTAGCGGGGGGCAATGAGCAGTTCTTC.

This clone showed up just once. Other DNA variants within this sample encode the same CDR3. The rearrangement joins TRBV4-1 to TRBJ1-1; D possibly corresponds to TRBD1 (6 bases). CDR1 is MGHRA and CDR2 is YSYEKL in the germline V gene. The CDR3 is 13 amino acids. Deletions cut 3 bases from V and 1 base from J, with 6 bases between. The CDR3 here is CASSQGQNTEAFF. In nucleotides, the CDR3 is TGCGCCAGCAGCCAGGGACAGAACACTGAAGCTTTCTTT.

This clone appeared once. This chain links TRBV11-2 with TRBJ2-7, with TRBD1 as a possible D gene (5 bases). Germline CDR1 SGHAT, CDR2 FQNNGV. The length of the CDR3 is 13 residues. Deletions cut 5 bases from V and 3 bases from J, with 11 bases between. CDR3 region: CASSPNDSYEQYF. CDR3 sequence (DNA): TGTGCCAGCAGCCCAAATGACAGCTACGAGCAGTACTTC.